This TCR beta chain was observed in a study of T cells after yellow fever vaccination. Findings and limits, study-wide: A large majority of primary-vaccination clones showed up again after the booster (just under 97% CD4, 75% to 90% CD8).

The sample holds a few counts of this clonotype. Antigen specificity is unknown. V lost 7 bases and J 2 bases, leaving 17 bases between the germline ends. The length of the CDR3 is 16 residues. Each CDR3 protein gets one entry after TCRdb re-called the 5' RACE reads with MiXCR. The sample has over 250,000 distinct CDR3 sequences; roughly 4.8% are singletons. The chain links TRBV12-3 or TRBV12-4 to TRBJ2-2; D unclear. This specimen was CD4+ T cells sorted from PBMCs, taken on the day of the yellow fever booster vaccination. The receptor was isolated from a young man who received the YFV17D yellow fever vaccine. CDR3 DNA: TGTGCCAGCATAGGAACAGACACTACCAACACCGGGGAGCTGTTTTTT. As protein: CASIGTDTTNTGELFF.